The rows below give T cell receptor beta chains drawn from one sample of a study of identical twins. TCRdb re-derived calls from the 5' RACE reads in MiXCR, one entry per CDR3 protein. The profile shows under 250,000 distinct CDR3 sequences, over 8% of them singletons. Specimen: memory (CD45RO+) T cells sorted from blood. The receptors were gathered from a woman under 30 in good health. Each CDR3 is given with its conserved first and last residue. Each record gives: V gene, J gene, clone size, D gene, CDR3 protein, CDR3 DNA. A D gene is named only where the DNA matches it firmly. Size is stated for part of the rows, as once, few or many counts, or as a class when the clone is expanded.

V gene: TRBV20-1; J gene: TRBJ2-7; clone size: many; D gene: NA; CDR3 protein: CSASRGDLDYEQYF; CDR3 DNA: TGCAGTGCTAGTAGGGGGGACCTAGACTACGAGCAGTACTTC
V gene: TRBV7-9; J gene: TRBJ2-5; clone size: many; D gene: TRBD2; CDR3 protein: CASRPLAGKETQYF; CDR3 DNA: TGTGCCAGCAGACCACTAGCGGGTAAAGAGACCCAGTACTTC
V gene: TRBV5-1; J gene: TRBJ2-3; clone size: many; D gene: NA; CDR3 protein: CASSSEEGFADTQYF; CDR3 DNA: TGCGCCAGCAGCTCGGAGGAGGGATTTGCAGATACGCAGTATTTT
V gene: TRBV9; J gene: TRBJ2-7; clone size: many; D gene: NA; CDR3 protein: CASSPSRAGTYEQYF; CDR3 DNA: TGTGCCAGCAGCCCGAGCAGGGCGGGGACCTACGAGCAGTACTTC
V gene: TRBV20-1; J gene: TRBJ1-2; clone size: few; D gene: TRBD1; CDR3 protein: CSALGQDYGYTF; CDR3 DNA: TGCAGTGCTCTTGGACAGGACTATGGCTACACCTTC
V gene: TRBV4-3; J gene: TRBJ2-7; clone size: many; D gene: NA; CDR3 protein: CASSPGREYEQYF; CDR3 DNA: TGCGCCAGCAGCCCGGGAAGGGAGTACGAGCAGTACTTC
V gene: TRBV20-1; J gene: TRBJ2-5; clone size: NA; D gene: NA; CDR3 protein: CSATLYPLTQYF; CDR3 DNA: TGCAGTGCTACATTGTACCCTTTAACCCAGTACTTC
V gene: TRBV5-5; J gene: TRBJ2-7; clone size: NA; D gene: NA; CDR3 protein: CASSPLLGNRGQYF; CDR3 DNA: TGTGCCAGCAGCCCTTTACTAGGGAATCGGGGGCAGTACTTC
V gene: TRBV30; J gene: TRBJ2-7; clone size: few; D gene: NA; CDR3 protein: CAWKSVWEQYF; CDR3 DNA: TGTGCCTGGAAGTCCGTGTGGGAGCAGTACTTC
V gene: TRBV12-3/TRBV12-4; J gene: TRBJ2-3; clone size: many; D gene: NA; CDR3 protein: CASSLQDSTDTQYF; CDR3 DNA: TGTGCCAGCAGTTTGCAGGATAGCACAGATACGCAGTATTTT
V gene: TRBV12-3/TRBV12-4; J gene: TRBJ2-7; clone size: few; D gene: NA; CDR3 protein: CASKEGDNEQYF; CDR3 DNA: TGTGCCAGCAAGGAGGGGGACAACGAGCAGTACTTC
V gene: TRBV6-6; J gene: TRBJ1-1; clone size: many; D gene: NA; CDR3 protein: CASRLLENTEAFF; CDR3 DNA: TGTGCCAGCAGGCTCCTTGAGAACACTGAAGCTTTCTTT
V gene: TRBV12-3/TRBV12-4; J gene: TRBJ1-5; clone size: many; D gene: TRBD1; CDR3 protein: CASGQGASVDQPQHF; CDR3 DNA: TGTGCCAGCGGACAGGGGGCGAGCGTGGATCAGCCCCAGCATTTT
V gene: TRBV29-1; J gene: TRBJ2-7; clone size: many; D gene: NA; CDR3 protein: CSVSRKGLSYEQYF; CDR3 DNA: TGCAGCGTTAGCCGCAAAGGGCTATCCTACGAGCAGTACTTC
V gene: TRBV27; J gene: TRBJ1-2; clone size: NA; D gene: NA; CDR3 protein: CASSPGTRALGYTF; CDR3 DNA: TGTGCCAGCAGTCCCGGGACGAGAGCTTTGGGCTACACCTTC
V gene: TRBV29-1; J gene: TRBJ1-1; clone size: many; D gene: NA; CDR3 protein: CSVPADRHNTEAFF; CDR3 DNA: TGCAGCGTCCCGGCGGACAGACATAACACTGAAGCTTTCTTT
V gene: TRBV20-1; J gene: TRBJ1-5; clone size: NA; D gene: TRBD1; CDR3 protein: CSAGTGDYQPQHF; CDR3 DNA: TGCAGTGCCGGGACAGGGGATTACCAGCCCCAGCATTTT
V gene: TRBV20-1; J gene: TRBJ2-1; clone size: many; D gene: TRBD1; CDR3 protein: CSARGRTGNTYSYNEQFF; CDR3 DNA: TGCAGTGCTAGAGGCCGGACAGGCAATACTTACTCCTACAATGAGCAGTTCTTC
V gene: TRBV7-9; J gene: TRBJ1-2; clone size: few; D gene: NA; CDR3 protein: CASSLLGYTF; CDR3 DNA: TGTGCCAGCAGCTTGCTCGGCTACACCTTC
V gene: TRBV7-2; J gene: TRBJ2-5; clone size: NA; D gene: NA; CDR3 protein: CASSSYLSETQYF; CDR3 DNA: TGTGCCAGCAGCTCCTACTTATCAGAGACCCAGTACTTC
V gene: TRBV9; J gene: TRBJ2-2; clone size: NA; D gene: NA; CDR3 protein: CASSPGSRSNTGELFF; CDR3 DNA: TGTGCCAGCAGCCCCGGCAGCCGAAGTAACACCGGGGAGCTGTTTTTT
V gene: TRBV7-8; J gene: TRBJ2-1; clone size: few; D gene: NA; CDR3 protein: CASSLATGFPQFF; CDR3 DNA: TGTGCCAGCAGCTTAGCTACAGGCTTTCCGCAGTTCTTC
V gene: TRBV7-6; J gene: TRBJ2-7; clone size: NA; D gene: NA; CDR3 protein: CASSLTSVGEQYF; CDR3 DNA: TGTGCCAGCAGCTTAACCTCGGTGGGCGAGCAGTACTTC
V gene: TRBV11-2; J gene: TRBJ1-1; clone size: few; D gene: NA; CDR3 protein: CASSLDLGAGAFF; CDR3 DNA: TGTGCCAGCAGCTTAGATCTTGGGGCTGGAGCTTTCTTT
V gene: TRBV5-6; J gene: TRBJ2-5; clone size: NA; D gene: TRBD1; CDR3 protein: CASSSLLRQGPEETQYF; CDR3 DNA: TGTGCCAGCAGCTCCCTATTAAGACAGGGGCCCGAAGAGACCCAGTACTTC
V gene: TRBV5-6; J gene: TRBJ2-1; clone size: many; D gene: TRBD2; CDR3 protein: CASSVTSGGANEQFF; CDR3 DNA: TGTGCCAGCAGCGTTACTAGCGGGGGGGCCAATGAGCAGTTCTTC
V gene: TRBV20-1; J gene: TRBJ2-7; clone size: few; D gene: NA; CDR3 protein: CSARVTGEQYF; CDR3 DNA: TGCAGTGCTAGAGTCACGGGAGAGCAGTACTTC
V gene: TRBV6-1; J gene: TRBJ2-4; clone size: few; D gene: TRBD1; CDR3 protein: CASRRGQTKNIQYF; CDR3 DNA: TGTGCCAGCAGGAGGGGACAGACTAAAAACATTCAGTACTTC
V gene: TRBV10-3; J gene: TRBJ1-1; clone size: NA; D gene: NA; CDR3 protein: CAITSGTEAFF; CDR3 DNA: TGTGCCATCACAAGTGGTACTGAAGCTTTCTTT
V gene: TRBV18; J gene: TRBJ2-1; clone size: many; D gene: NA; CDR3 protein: CASSLSSREEQFF; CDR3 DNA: TGTGCCAGCTCACTGTCCAGCCGGGAGGAGCAGTTCTTC
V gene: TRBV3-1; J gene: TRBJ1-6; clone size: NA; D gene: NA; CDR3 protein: CASSQEGGRVAPNSPLHF; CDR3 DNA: TGTGCCAGCAGCCAAGAAGGAGGGCGGGTCGCCCCTAATTCACCCCTCCACTTT
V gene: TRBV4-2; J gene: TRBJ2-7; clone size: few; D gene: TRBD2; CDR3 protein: CASSRNQGTSVYEQYF; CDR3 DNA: TGTGCCAGCAGCCGTAATCAGGGGACTAGCGTCTACGAGCAGTACTTC
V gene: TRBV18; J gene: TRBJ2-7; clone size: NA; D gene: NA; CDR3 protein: CASSPFSGRISYEQYF; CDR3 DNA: TGTGCCAGCTCACCGTTCTCGGGACGAATCTCCTACGAGCAGTACTTC
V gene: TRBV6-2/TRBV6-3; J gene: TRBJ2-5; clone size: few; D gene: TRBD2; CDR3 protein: CASSPGTSGRFLLETQYF; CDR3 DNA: TGTGCCAGCAGCCCCGGGACTAGCGGGAGGTTCCTGTTAGAGACCCAGTACTTC
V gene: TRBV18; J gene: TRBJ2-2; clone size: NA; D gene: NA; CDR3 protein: CASSPTAYTGELFF; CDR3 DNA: TGTGCCAGCTCACCAACAGCTTACACCGGGGAGCTGTTTTTT
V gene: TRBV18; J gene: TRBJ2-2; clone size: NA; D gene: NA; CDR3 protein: CASSPPTVRTGELFF; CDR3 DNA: TGTGCCAGCTCACCGCCGACAGTCAGAACCGGGGAGCTGTTTTTT
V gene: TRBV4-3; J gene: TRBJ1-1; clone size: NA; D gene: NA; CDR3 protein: CASSQDKDIGAFF; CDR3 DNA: TGCGCCAGCAGCCAAGACAAGGACATAGGAGCTTTCTTT
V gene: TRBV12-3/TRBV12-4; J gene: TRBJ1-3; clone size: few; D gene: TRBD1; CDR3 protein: CASSLLGRGARNTIYF; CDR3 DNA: TGTGCCAGCAGTTTATTGGGCAGGGGGGCGAGAAACACCATTTATTTT
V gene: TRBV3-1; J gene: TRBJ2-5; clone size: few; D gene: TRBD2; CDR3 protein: CASSQGTSGEGETQYF; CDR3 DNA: TGTGCCAGCAGCCAAGGGACTAGCGGGGAGGGGGAGACCCAGTACTTC
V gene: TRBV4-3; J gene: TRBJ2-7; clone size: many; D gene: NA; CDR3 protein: CASSQDTVTYEQYF; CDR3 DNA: TGCGCCAGCAGCCAAGATACGGTCACCTACGAGCAGTACTTC
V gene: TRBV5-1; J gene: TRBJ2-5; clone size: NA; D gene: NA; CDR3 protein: CASSLMVIASGETQYF; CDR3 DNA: TGCGCCAGCAGCTTGATGGTGATAGCATCGGGAGAGACCCAGTACTTC
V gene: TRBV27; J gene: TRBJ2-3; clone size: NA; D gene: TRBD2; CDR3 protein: CASGMTSGSTDTQYF; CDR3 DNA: TGTGCCAGCGGGATGACTAGCGGAAGCACAGATACGCAGTATTTT
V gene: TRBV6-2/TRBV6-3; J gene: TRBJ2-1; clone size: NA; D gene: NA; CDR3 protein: CASRQTTTSRARGFF; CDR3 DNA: TGTGCCAGCAGACAAACCACAACTAGCAGGGCTCGGGGATTCTTC
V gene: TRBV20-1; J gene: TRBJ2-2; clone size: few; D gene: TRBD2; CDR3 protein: CSARDPLAGVSNTGELFF; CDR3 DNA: TGCAGTGCTCGCGACCCACTAGCGGGGGTCTCGAACACCGGGGAGCTGTTTTTT
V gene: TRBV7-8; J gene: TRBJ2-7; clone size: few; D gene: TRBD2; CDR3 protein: CASSGSGWSSYEQYF; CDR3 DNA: TGTGCCAGCAGTGGTAGCGGGTGGAGCTCCTACGAGCAGTACTTC
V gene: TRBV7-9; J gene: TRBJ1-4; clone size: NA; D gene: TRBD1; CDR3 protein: CASNQGQGNEKLFF; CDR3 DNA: TGTGCCAGCAACCAGGGACAGGGGAATGAAAAACTGTTTTTT
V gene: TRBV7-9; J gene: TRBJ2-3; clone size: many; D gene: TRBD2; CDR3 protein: CASSLLTSSFTDTQYF; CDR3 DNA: TGTGCCAGCAGCTTACTGACTAGCTCATTCACAGATACGCAGTATTTT